These 27 T cell receptor beta chains were all obtained from the same sample, sequenced in a study of cytomegalovirus exposure and HLA in healthy donors. In the PCR, 60 Vbeta and 13 Jbeta primers were used. Assay: immunoSEQ multiplex PCR; the TCRdb copy retains only in-frame clones and omits some. The table shows around 200,000 clones, with 82% occurring only once. Sequenced material: PBMCs. The receptors stem from a woman between 18 and 29 years old in good health and CMV-seronegative.

This clone was seen a few times. The chain recombines TRBV5-6 with TRBJ1-5; maybe TRBD1 (5 bases). V shed 5 bases and J shed 5 bases, with 11 bases lying between them. Germline V CDR1 and CDR2: SGHDT, YYEEEE. The CDR3 is 13 amino acids. CDR3 sequence (DNA): TGTGCCAGCAGTAACAGGAGATATCAGCCCCAGCATTTT. Translation: CASSNRRYQPQHF. The full variable domain, in which reference TRBV5-6 and TRBJ1-5 provide the parts outside the CDR3, is DAGVTQSPTHLIKTRGQQVTLRCSPKSGHDTVSWYQQALGQGPQFIFQYYEEEERQRGNFPDRFSGHQFPNYSSELNVNALLLGDSALYLCASSNRRYQPQHFGDGTRLSIL.

This CDR3 is CASSTQGLDTGELFF. The CDR3 DNA is TGTGCCAGCAGTACACAGGGGTTGGACACCGGGGAGCTGTTTTTT. J is TRBJ2-2 and V is TRBV2; TRBD1 matches at 7 bases. The CDR3 covers 15 residues. V lost 5 bases to trimming and J lost 3 bases; unmatched junction nucleotides: 6. Per germline, CDR1 SNHLY and CDR2 FYNNEI.

The rearrangement uses TRBV27 and TRBJ1-3; unclear D gene. The CDR3 is made up of 16 amino acids. CDR1 and CDR2 from the germline V gene are MNHEY and SMNVEV (reference sequence). V lost 3 bases to trimming and J lost 0 bases, with 12 bases between them. The DNA of the CDR3 is TGTGCCAGCAGTTTTATGCGACCTAGCTCTGGAAACACCATATATTTT. Protein sequence: CASSFMRPSSGNTIYF.

This chain connects TRBV5-6 to TRBJ2-3; 13 bases align to TRBD2. Germline V gene lookup returns CDR1 SGHDT and CDR2 YYEEEE. V shed 4 bases, J shed 2 bases, and the junction held 7 bases outside the gene matches. The CDR3 loop spans 17 amino acids. In nucleotides, the CDR3 is TGTGCCAGCAGCCCTACTAGCGGGAGGGCCTTCACAGATACGCAGTATTTT. Translating it yields CASSPTSGRAFTDTQYF.

The rearrangement links TRBV9 to TRBJ2-1; weak D call: TRBD1 (5 bases). The CDR3 spans 15 residues. The germline gives CDR1 SGDLS, CDR2 YYNGEE. V was cut by 0 bases and J by 5 bases, with 12 bases left in between. This chain's CDR3 is CASSVDVTEDNEQFF. CDR3 DNA sequence: TGTGCCAGCAGCGTAGATGTGACAGAAGACAATGAGCAGTTCTTC.

This chain links TRBV4-2 with TRBJ2-1, with 9 bases that match TRBD2. This CDR3 has 15 residues. With V trimmed by 1 base and J by 4 bases, 2 bases remained unmatched. The germline V gene encodes CDR1 LGHNA and CDR2 YNFKEQ. This CDR3 is CASSQATSGYNEQFF. The CDR3 bases are TGTGCCAGCAGCCAAGCGACTAGCGGATACAATGAGCAGTTCTTC.

V gene TRBV7-2 combines with J gene TRBJ1-2, with 7 bases that match TRBD1. This CDR3 is built from 15 residues. The V gene end was trimmed by 4 bases and the J gene end by 3 bases; junction bases not matched to a gene: 8. CDR1 SGHTA and CDR2 FQGNSA come from the germline V gene. The CDR3 protein is CASSSSGGSYYGYTF. The CDR3 bases are TGTGCCAGCAGCTCCTCAGGGGGATCCTACTATGGCTACACCTTC.

CDR3: CASSQARGIAKNIQYF. CDR3 DNA: TGTGCCAGCAGCCAAGCTCGGGGGATAGCCAAAAACATTCAGTACTTC. This chain joins TRBV14 and TRBJ2-4, with a tentative D call TRBD2 (6 bases). Germline CDR1 SGHDN, CDR2 FVKESK. This CDR3 is built from 16 residues. V gave up 1 base and J gave up 0 bases, with 10 bases separating them.

The chain links TRBV4-2 to TRBJ2-3, with 8 nucleotides matching TRBD2. V shed 2 bases and J 3 bases; nucleotides not matched to a gene: 7. Germline-derived CDR1 and CDR2 are LGHNA and YNFKEQ. This CDR3 contains 16 residues. The CDR3 nucleotides are TGTGCCAGCAGCCAACTATCGGGGGGGGCGACAGATACGCAGTATTTT. Translated: CASSQLSGGATDTQYF.

This clone was counted only a few times. V usage is TRBV28 and J usage is TRBJ1-5; no reliable D call. V lost 5 bases and J 3 bases, leaving 2 bases between the germline ends. From germline, CDR1 is MDHEN and CDR2 SYDVKM. This CDR3 is built from 11 residues. The chain's CDR3 is CASSLNQPQHF. The CDR3, as DNA: TGTGCCAGCAGTCTCAATCAGCCCCAGCATTTT.

This clone was seen only once. The chain combines TRBV5-6 with TRBJ1-3, with a tentative D call TRBD1 (6 bases). Germline V gene data show CDR1 as SGHDT and CDR2 as YYEEEE. CDR3 length equals 16 residues. Trimming removed 3 bases at V and 0 bases at J, with 13 bases between. CDR3 nucleotide sequence: TGTGCCAGCAGCTCCTCGACAGGACTCTCTGGAAACACCATATATTTT. It yields the protein CASSSSTGLSGNTIYF.

The rearrangement uses TRBV5-1 and TRBJ1-1; D uncertain. Looked up from germline, CDR1 is SGHRS and CDR2 is YFSETQ. V shed 4 bases and J shed 6 bases, with 13 bases lying between them. The length of the CDR3 is 13 residues. The CDR3 spells CASSIDPGAEAFF. DNA for the CDR3: TGCGCCAGCAGCATTGACCCCGGGGCTGAAGCTTTCTTT.

This clone was detected only once. This chain links TRBV14 with TRBJ1-2, with 10 bases lining up with TRBD1. With 3 bases clipped from V and 6 bases from J, the junction kept 7 bases outside the gene matches. The CDR3 loop spans 15 amino acids. CDR1 and CDR2 (germline): SGHDN, FVKESK. The CDR3 sequence is CASSQEWDRGDGYTF. For the CDR3, the DNA is TGTGCCAGCAGCCAGGAATGGGACAGGGGCGATGGCTACACCTTC. Drawing the rest from reference TRBV14 and TRBJ1-2, the complete variable domain is EAGVTQFPSHSVIEKGQTVTLRCDPISGHDNLYWYRRVMGKEIKFLLHFVKESKQDESGMPNNRFLAERTGGTYSTLKVQPAELEDSGVYFCASSQEWDRGDGYTFGSGTRLTVV.

This clone was seen once. The rearrangement joins TRBV28 to TRBJ2-5; unclear D gene. Trimming took off 8 bases at V and 5 bases at J, with 12 bases between the two ends. The CDR3 runs to 12 residues. Germline CDR1 is MDHEN and CDR2 is SYDVKM. The CDR3: CASGLNVETQYF. The CDR3 DNA is TGTGCCAGCGGGCTCAATGTCGAGACCCAGTACTTC. Variable domain in full (rest from reference TRBV28 and TRBJ2-5): DVKVTQSSRYLVKRTGEKVFLECVQDMDHENMFWYRQDPGLGLRLIYFSYDVKMKEKGDIPEGYSVSREKKERFSLILESASTNQTSMYLCASGLNVETQYFGPGTRLLVL.

This chain joins TRBV5-1 and TRBJ1-4; D is uncertain. Looked up from germline, CDR1 is SGHRS and CDR2 is YFSETQ. Trimming cost V 0 bases and J 2 bases, with 5 bases left between them. The CDR3 has 14 residues. CDR3 in DNA: TGCGCCAGCAGCTTGGGACTGACTAATGAAAAACTGTTTTTT. It translates to CASSLGLTNEKLFF.

This clone was seen a few times. The same CDR3 also results from other DNA sequences found in this sample. The J gene is TRBJ1-2, the V gene TRBV19; the match to TRBD1 covers 8 bases. Germline V CDR1 and CDR2: LNHDA, SQIVND (reference sequence). This CDR3 contains 13 residues. The V segment lost 5 bases and the J segment 4 bases; nucleotides outside the gene matches: 3. CDR3 DNA sequence: TGTGCCAGTAGTCCCGGACAGGGCTATGGCTACACCTTC. Translation: CASSPGQGYGYTF.

V gene TRBV5-6 combines with J gene TRBJ2-7; 7 bases are a match to TRBD2. Germline-derived CDR1 and CDR2 are SGHDT and YYEEEE. The V segment lost 4 bases and the J segment 5 bases; nucleotides outside the gene matches: 3. The CDR3 is 12 residues long. In DNA form, the CDR3 reads TGTGCCAGCAGCATAACTAGCGACGAGCAGTACTTC. Translating gives CASSITSDEQYF.

The rearrangement links TRBV5-1 to TRBJ2-3; no reliable D call. Germline V lookup: CDR1 SGHRS, CDR2 YFSETQ. V lost 4 bases, J lost 2 bases, and 14 bases lay in between. This CDR3 is 15 amino acids long. The CDR3 DNA follows: TGCGCCAGCAGCCCCGTAACAAGTAACACAGATACGCAGTATTTT. Its protein is CASSPVTSNTDTQYF.

The chain uses TRBV27 and TRBJ2-3, with 11 bases matching TRBD2. CDR1 is MNHEY, CDR2 SMNVEV, per germline (reference sequence). The junction had 5 bases not matched to a gene; V was cut back by 7 bases and J by 5 bases. The CDR3 totals 14 residues. DNA of the CDR3: TGTGCCAGCATCAGTAGCGGGGGGGTAGATACGCAGTATTTT. The encoded protein is CASISSGGVDTQYF.

V is TRBV7-2 and J is TRBJ2-1; tentative D call: TRBD2 (6 bases). The V end was cut by 0 bases, the J end by 7 bases, with 7 bases between. Germline CDR1 is SGHTA and CDR2 is FQGNSA. The CDR3 totals 13 residues. The CDR3 DNA sequence: TGTGCCAGCAGCTTAGCGGGACTGAATGAGCAGTTCTTC. It encodes CASSLAGLNEQFF.

This clone has a single count. The CDR3 nucleotides read TGCGCCAGCAGCCAAGATAGCACAGGGTCTTTCTCCTACGAGCAGTACTTC. Encoded protein: CASSQDSTGSFSYEQYF. The chain uses TRBV4-1 and TRBJ2-7, with D perhaps matching TRBD1 (6 bases). CDR3 length: 17 amino acids. Per the germline V gene, CDR1 is MGHRA and CDR2 is YSYEKL. Trimming cost V 0 bases and J 0 bases, with 15 bases left between them.

This clone has just one count. The CDR3 DNA sequence: TGTGCCAGCAGTACTTTGAGGGGTAGCGGGGGGGCCGAGCAGTACTTC. This translates into CASSTLRGSGGAEQYF. The rearrangement uses TRBV6-6 and TRBJ2-7; the match to TRBD2 covers 11 bases. Germline assignment: CDR1 MNHNY and CDR2 SVGAGI (reference sequence). This CDR3 has 16 amino acids. V dropped 5 bases and J dropped 6; count of bases not matched to a gene: 12.

V usage is TRBV18 and J usage is TRBJ1-4; D may be TRBD1 (5 bases). Germline loops: CDR1 KGHSH, CDR2 LQKENI. This CDR3 is 14 amino acids long. The germline V and J ends were trimmed by 2 bases and 2 bases, with 6 bases remaining between them. The CDR3 nucleotides read TGTGCCAGCTCACCAGGGGCTACTAATGAAAAACTGTTTTTT. Translating gives CASSPGATNEKLFF.

This sequence joins TRBV28 and TRBJ2-5, with 7 nucleotides matching TRBD2. CDR1 and CDR2 (germline): MDHEN, SYDVKM. The CDR3 spans 14 residues. V gave up 2 bases and J gave up 4 bases; unmatched junction bases: 4. In DNA, the CDR3 is TGTGCCAGCAGTTTAGGCCCTAGCGGAGAGACCCAGTACTTC. Protein sequence: CASSLGPSGETQYF.

V gene TRBV29-1 combines with J gene TRBJ1-1; TRBD1 agrees at 9 bases. With V trimmed by 7 bases and J by 0 bases, 12 bases remained unmatched. Looked up from germline, CDR1 is SQVTM and CDR2 is ANQGSEA. The CDR3 is made up of 16 amino acids. This CDR3 is CSALGGQGPLNTEAFF. The CDR3 DNA follows: TGCAGCGCCTTAGGGGGACAGGGACCGTTGAACACTGAAGCTTTCTTT.

The rearrangement links TRBV5-1 to TRBJ2-7; 10 bases fit TRBD1. The CDR3 extends over 16 amino acids. The V and J ends lost 0 bases and 5 bases, in that order; junction bases with no gene match: 8. CDR1 and CDR2 from the germline V gene are SGHRS and YFSETQ. The CDR3 sequence is CASSLVSGQGTNEQYF. CDR3 DNA: TGCGCCAGCAGCTTGGTTTCGGGACAGGGGACCAACGAGCAGTACTTC.

The chain recombines TRBV29-1 with TRBJ1-1; TRBD1 might be the D (6 bases). Germline V CDR1 and CDR2: SQVTM, ANQGSEA. This CDR3 spans 15 amino acids. The ends were cut back, 6 bases at V and 0 bases at J, with 17 bases in the middle. The DNA of the CDR3 is TGCAGCGTCACGACAACAGGGTGGGTGAACACTGAAGCTTTCTTT. Encoded protein: CSVTTTGWVNTEAFF.